The sequence of this TCR beta chain was determined in a study of OX40 agonist ivuxolimab in advanced cancers. At the level of the study: The patients' treatment was ivuxolimab, an agonistic anti-OX40 (CD134) antibody. From roughly 23 to 85 years was the age range, with a mean of around 60 years, and roughly 80% were male. Study observations and caveats: At 0.1 to 3.0 mg/kg, clonal expansion of CD4+ and CD8+ blood T cells had occurred by week 6.

Systemic immunosuppression or a history of autoimmune disease excluded patients. With regard to this clone: As yet, its antigen is unknown.

Sequenced by immunoSEQ multiplex PCR; TCRdb stores in-frame clones only, minus some. The sample contains some 78,000 clones, roughly 92% of which appear only once. The CDR3 covers 15 residues. J lost 4 bases, V lost 1 base, and 6 bases had no gene match. From germline, CDR1 is KGHSH and CDR2 LQKENI. The V and J genes are TRBV18 and TRBJ1-1, with 7 bases lining up with TRBD1. This receptor was obtained from an adult with an advanced solid tumor such as melanoma, head and neck, liver or kidney cancer. This specimen was CD4+ or CD8+ T cells sorted from blood, taken in a trial of the OX40 agonist ivuxolimab. The DNA of the CDR3 is TGTGCCAGCTCACCACGACAGGGCCAAGTCACTGAAGCTTTCTTT. Protein product: CASSPRQGQVTEAFF.